The clone carrying this T cell receptor (beta chain) has a handful of counts. Its antigen is not known. The TCRbeta library incorporated unique molecular identifiers. One entry per CDR3 protein results from TCRdb running MiXCR on the PCR reads. The sample contains 900,000 or so distinct CDR3 sequences, roughly 15% of which appear only once. The data derive from a study of T-cell reconstitution after alpha-beta-depleted transplantation in children. Study-wide findings and caveats: The study reportedly traced alpha-beta T cells about two months after transplant to several hundred expanded graft clones. When one year had passed after transplant, most T-cell counts and diversity came from newly produced T cells.

Sequencing was performed on PBMCs, mostly from graft donor cells, taken 360 days after TCRalphabeta/CD19-depleted stem cell transplant. The sequence was collected from a male patient between 10 and 17 years old who had a stem cell transplant for acute lymphoblastic leukemia, so the T cells may come from the graft donor.

The CDR3 region has the DNA TGTGCCAGCAGTGAAGCGCTTTGGCCCTACGAGCAGTACTTC. It translates to CASSEALWPYEQYF. The genes are TRBV2 and TRBJ2-7; D unclear. Germline V gene lookup returns CDR1 SNHLY and CDR2 FYNNEI. This CDR3 has 14 residues. The V gene lost 0 bases and the J gene lost 2 bases, with 8 bases spanning the gap.